The next 22 T cell receptor beta chains were all read from a single sample in a study of cytomegalovirus exposure and HLA in healthy donors. 13 Jbeta primers and 60 Vbeta primers were used for the PCR. Profiling relied on immunoSEQ multiplex PCR, and the TCRdb table lists in-frame clones only, not all of them. The sample holds around 120,000 clones; roughly 79% are singletons and the top ten take around 2%. Material: PBMCs. The receptors were gathered from a woman aged 40-49 years in good health and CMV-seronegative.

The J gene is TRBJ2-3, the V gene TRBV7-9; tentatively, D is TRBD2 (6 bases). The ends were cut back, 5 bases at V and 0 bases at J, with 21 bases in the middle. The germline V gene has CDR1 SEHNR and CDR2 FQNEAQ (reference sequence). The CDR3 extends over 18 amino acids. CDR3 nucleotide sequence: TGTGCCAGCAGCCCCGTGGAGGGTTGGGCCCCTAGCACAGATACGCAGTATTTT. Amino acids: CASSPVEGWAPSTDTQYF.

The chain is built from TRBV9 and TRBJ2-3; D is possibly TRBD1 (6 bases). Germline V gene lookup returns CDR1 SGDLS and CDR2 YYNGEE. The CDR3 has 14 amino acids. Trimming shortened V by 0 bases and J by 2 bases, and 7 bases separated the two germline ends. The CDR3 here is CASSVGTVTDTQYF. The DNA for the CDR3 is TGTGCCAGCAGCGTAGGGACAGTCACAGATACGCAGTATTTT.

The rearrangement links TRBV30 to TRBJ1-2; D might be TRBD1 (6 bases). Germline CDR1 GTSNPN, CDR2 SVGIG (reference sequence). V lost 2 bases to trimming and J lost 2 bases, with 12 bases between them. CDR3 size: 14 residues. The CDR3 DNA reads TGTGCCTGGAGTCCCCCGACAGGAAACTATGGCTACACCTTC. Protein sequence: CAWSPPTGNYGYTF.

The rearrangement joins TRBV30 to TRBJ1-6; 10 bases fit TRBD1. Unmatched junction bases numbered 5, after V lost 2 bases and J lost 7 bases. CDR1 GTSNPN and CDR2 SVGIG come from the germline V gene (reference sequence). The CDR3 totals 15 residues. As DNA, the CDR3 is TGTGCCTGGAGTACACGACAGGGGGCGAATTCACCCCTCCACTTT. This encodes CAWSTRQGANSPLHF.

This chain links TRBV4-2 with TRBJ2-7; 8 nucleotides match TRBD2. The V segment lost 0 bases and the J segment 5 bases; nucleotides outside the gene matches: 6. The CDR3 sequence is 15 residues long. CDR1 LGHNA and CDR2 YNFKEQ come from the germline V gene. The CDR3 nucleotides are TGTGCCAGCAGCCAAGAGACCGGGGGGGCTCACGAGCAGTACTTC. Encoded protein: CASSQETGGAHEQYF.

The chain employs TRBV2 and TRBJ2-1; TRBD2 matches 10 bases. Per the germline V gene, CDR1 is SNHLY and CDR2 is FYNNEI. The CDR3 contains 14 residues. Trimming at V came to 7 bases and at J to 9 bases, leaving 9 bases not matched to a gene. CDR3 in DNA: TGTGCCAGCATGGCCCAGGGACTAGCGATTGAGCAGTTCTTC. It is translated as CASMAQGLAIEQFF.

J is TRBJ1-2 and V is TRBV6-5; weak D call: TRBD1 (6 bases). The germline V gene encodes CDR1 MNHEY and CDR2 SVGAGI. Deletions cut 0 bases from V and 4 bases from J, with 12 bases between. This CDR3 has 15 amino acids. The CDR3 loop is CASSYSPTGSYGYTF. Here the CDR3 DNA reads TGTGCCAGCAGTTACTCGCCCACAGGGTCCTATGGCTACACCTTC.

The rearrangement joins TRBV27 to TRBJ2-3; 7 bases are a match to TRBD1. The V gene's germline CDR1 is MNHEY and CDR2 SMNVEV (reference sequence). The CDR3 runs 14 residues. Trimming took 11 bases from V and 0 from J; bases not matched to a gene: 8. CDR3: CASRGRVSTDTQYF. The CDR3 DNA sequence: TGTGCCTCAAGGGGGCGGGTAAGCACAGATACGCAGTATTTT.

V gene TRBV5-1 combines with J gene TRBJ2-3; possibly TRBD2 for D (6 bases). This CDR3 is 17 amino acids long. Germline V gene lookup returns CDR1 SGHRS and CDR2 YFSETQ. Trimming left V 0 bases short and J 2 bases short, with 16 bases between. In nucleotides, the CDR3 is TGCGCCAGCAGCTTGGGGCGGGGCTTAATGGTCACAGATACGCAGTATTTT. Its protein is CASSLGRGLMVTDTQYF.

This clone was detected a few times. The rearrangement joins TRBV9 to TRBJ1-2, with D perhaps TRBD1 (6 bases). The CDR3 sequence is 14 residues long. V was cut by 3 bases and J by 6 bases, with 15 bases left in between. The germline CDR1 and CDR2 sequences are SGDLS and YYNGEE. The CDR3 is CASSGGTSPHGYTF. DNA for the CDR3: TGTGCCAGCAGCGGGGGGACATCGCCTCATGGCTACACCTTC.

DNA for the CDR3: TGTGCCTGGGCCAGGGGTAGCAATCAGCCCCAGCATTTT. This encodes CAWARGSNQPQHF. The V and J genes are TRBV30 and TRBJ1-5, with a tentative D call TRBD1 (6 bases). The germline V gene encodes CDR1 GTSNPN and CDR2 SVGIG (reference sequence). The CDR3 totals 13 residues. The ends were cut back, 5 bases at V and 0 bases at J, with 8 bases in the middle.

This clone was found once. The chain carries TRBV9 and TRBJ1-2, with a possible D match to TRBD1 (5 bases). Germline values: CDR1 SGDLS, CDR2 YYNGEE. Between the trimmed V and J ends, which lost 0 bases and 0 bases, there was a span of 12 bases. This CDR3 has 16 residues. As DNA, the CDR3 is TGTGCCAGCAGCGTAGGGGGCAGAGGAGCTAACTATGGCTACACCTTC. Amino acids: CASSVGGRGANYGYTF.

By sample share, this clone is large. This rearrangement joins TRBV5-5 to TRBJ2-7, with D unclear. Between the trimmed V and J ends, which lost 2 bases and 4 bases, there was a span of 4 bases. Per germline, CDR1 SGHKS and CDR2 YYEKEE (reference sequence). The CDR3 is made up of 11 amino acids. CDR3 nucleotide sequence: TGTGCCAGCAGCTTTATTTACGAGCAGTACTTC. Translated: CASSFIYEQYF.

The J gene is TRBJ2-5, the V gene TRBV10-3, with D maybe TRBD1 (6 bases). The J call is in doubt because the DNA end fits TRBJ2-7 better. This CDR3 contains 14 residues. Germline loops: CDR1 ENHRY, CDR2 SYGVKD. CDR3 in amino acids: CATESPQGGYEQYF. The CDR3 region has the DNA TGTGCCACGGAAAGTCCACAGGGCGGCTACGAGCAGTACTTC.

The genes are TRBV30 and TRBJ2-7; D not resolved. CDR3 length: 16 residues. CDR1 and CDR2 from the germline V gene are GTSNPN and SVGIG (reference sequence). V gave up 0 bases and J gave up 2 bases, with 17 bases separating them. The CDR3 region has the DNA TGTGCCTGGAGTGTAAAGGTGGCGGCGGCAGCCTACGAGCAGTACTTC. Protein product: CAWSVKVAAAAYEQYF.

V and J are TRBV6-1 and TRBJ1-5, with 10 bases identical to TRBD1. This CDR3 spans 14 amino acids. With 8 bases clipped from V and 3 bases from J, the junction kept 4 bases outside the gene matches. Germline V gives CDR1 MNHNS, CDR2 SASEGT. CDR3 loop: CASATGGYNQPQHF. The CDR3 DNA sequence: TGTGCCAGCGCGACAGGGGGCTACAATCAGCCCCAGCATTTT.

In DNA, the CDR3 is TGTGCCAGCAGCGCCGAGCCCCAACCCACTGAAGCTTTCTTT. This translates into CASSAEPQPTEAFF. The V call is TRBV5-4, the J call TRBJ1-1, with D uncertain. Germline V gene data show CDR1 as SGHNT and CDR2 as YYREEE (reference sequence). The CDR3 is made up of 14 amino acids. Between the trimmed V and J ends, which lost 4 bases and 4 bases, there was a span of 14 bases. The whole variable domain, remainder taken from reference TRBV5-4 and TRBJ1-1, is ETGVTQSPTHLIKTRGQQVTLRCSSQSGHNTVSWYQQALGQGPQFIFQYYREEENGRGNFPPRFSGLQFPNYSSELNVNALELDDSALYLCASSAEPQPTEAFFGQGTRLTVV.

This clone was seen once. The genes are TRBV12-5 and TRBJ1-2; TRBD1 is a possible D gene (6 bases). V was pared by 0 bases and J by 7 bases, with 6 bases between. CDR1 is LGHNT, CDR2 FRNRAP, per germline. This CDR3 is built from 12 residues. This chain's CDR3 is CASGLVGAGYTF. The CDR3 region has the DNA TGTGCTAGTGGTTTGGTGGGGGCTGGCTACACCTTC.

There are a few counts of this clone. The chain joins TRBV27 to TRBJ1-5; 9 bases fit TRBD1. Trimming cost V 5 bases and J 6 bases; bases outside gene matches: 5. This CDR3 has 14 amino acids. Germline CDR1 and CDR2: MNHEY and SMNVEV (reference sequence). The CDR3 DNA follows: TGTGCCAGCAGTGACAGGGGGGGAAGTCAGCCCCAGCATTTT. Translating gives CASSDRGGSQPQHF.

This chain joins TRBV2 and TRBJ2-7; 8 bases fit TRBD2. Germline V gene sequence: CDR1 SNHLY, CDR2 FYNNEI. V dropped 1 base and J dropped 1; count of bases not matched to a gene: 3. This CDR3 is built from 15 residues. CDR3 protein: CASSEGGGGSYEQYF. CDR3 in DNA: TGTGCCAGCAGTGAAGGGGGCGGGGGGTCCTACGAGCAGTACTTC.

This chain connects TRBV5-4 to TRBJ2-2; no firm D call. Germline V gene lookup returns CDR1 SGHNT and CDR2 YYREEE (reference sequence). This CDR3 region has 16 residues. Trimming took 4 bases from V and 0 from J, leaving 13 bases between them. The CDR3 nucleotides read TGTGCCAGCAGCCCCCCCCGGCGGCCGAACACCGGGGAGCTGTTTTTT. Encoded protein: CASSPPRRPNTGELFF.

The chain is built from TRBV11-3 and TRBJ2-5, with D maybe TRBD2 (5 bases). The DNA end is more similar to TRBJ2-7, so the J call may be wrong. The length of the CDR3 is 13 residues. Germline assignment: CDR1 SGHNT and CDR2 YENEEA. The CDR3 region is CASSLTGEVEQYF. The CDR3 coding sequence is TGTGCCAGCAGCTTAACCGGGGAAGTCGAGCAGTACTTC.